This T cell receptor (beta chain) comes out of a study of T cells in Graves' hyperthyroidism and ophthalmopathy. For the study at large: Initial diagnosis, before any treatment, was when peripheral blood was collected.

RNA transcripts yielded amplified TCR beta CDR3 regions. TCR CDR3 underwent first-round RT-PCR with the HTBI primer set. MiXCR was run by TCRdb on the multiplex PCR reads, yielding one entry per CDR3 protein. The repertoire holds fewer than 550,000 distinct CDR3 sequences, 15% to 18% seen once, with 7.5% to 8% in the top ten. Ten or more counts support this clonotype. Calling Graves' hyperthyroidism stable meant ophthalmopathy did not progress within 18 months. The study enrolled patients aged 18 to 65 with newly diagnosed hyperthyroidism of under 2 months' duration. Germline V gene lookup returns CDR1 GTSNPN and CDR2 SVGIG (reference sequence). CDR3 length: 12 amino acids. Trimming cost V 3 bases and J 3 bases, with 6 bases left between them.

This sequence was found in a woman between 18 and 29 years old with Graves' hyperthyroidism. The V and J genes are TRBV30 and TRBJ2-1, with D maybe TRBD2 (6 bases). Sequencing used blood. The CDR3, as DNA: TGTGCCTGGAGGACTAGCTACAATGAGCAGTTCTTC. Translating gives CAWRTSYNEQFF.